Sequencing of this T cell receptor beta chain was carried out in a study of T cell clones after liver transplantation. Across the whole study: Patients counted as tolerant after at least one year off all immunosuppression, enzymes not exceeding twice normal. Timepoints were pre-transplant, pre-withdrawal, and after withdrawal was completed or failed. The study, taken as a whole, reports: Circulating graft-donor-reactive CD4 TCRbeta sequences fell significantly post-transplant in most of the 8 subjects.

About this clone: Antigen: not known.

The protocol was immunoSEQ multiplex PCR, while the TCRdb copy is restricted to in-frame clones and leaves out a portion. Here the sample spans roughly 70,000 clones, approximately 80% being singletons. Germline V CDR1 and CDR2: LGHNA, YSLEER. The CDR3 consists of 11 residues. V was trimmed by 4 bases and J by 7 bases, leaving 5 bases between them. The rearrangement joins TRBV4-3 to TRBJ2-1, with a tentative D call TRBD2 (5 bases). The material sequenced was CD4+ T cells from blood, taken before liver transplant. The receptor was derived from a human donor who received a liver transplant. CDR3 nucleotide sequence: TGCGCCAGCAGCCGGGAGAATGAGCAGTTCTTC. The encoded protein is CASSRENEQFF.